This T cell receptor (beta chain) is drawn from a study of PD-1 blockade in classical Hodgkin lymphoma. Regarding the study as a whole: The drivers behind the repertoire differences, possibly disease activity or prior therapy, remain undefined. A significant rise in TCR diversity was seen by C4D1 for CD4+ cells but not for CD8+ cells. It was among complete responders that baseline diversity resembled that of newly diagnosed patients.

Libraries were prepared by immunoSEQ multiplex PCR; TCRdb keeps only in-frame clonotypes and omits some of them. The sample records roughly 140,000 clones, nearly 80% being singletons. All trial patients relapsed after autologous stem cell transplantation. As concerns this clone: Its cognate antigen is unknown.

V lost 3 bases and J lost 3, with 12 bases in between. CDR1 is KGHSH and CDR2 is LQKENI in the germline V gene. CDR3 length equals 15 residues. This sequence was found in a human donor with classical Hodgkin lymphoma. The specimen was peripheral blood mononuclear cells (PBMCs), collected before the second cycle of nivolumab. V is TRBV18 and J is TRBJ1-5; TRBD1 might be the D (6 bases). The CDR3 nucleotides read TGTGCCAGCTCACCCGGGGGCGCGAACAATCAGCCCCAGCATTTT. Protein product: CASSPGGANNQPQHF.